This TCR beta chain was recovered during a study of blood T cells in healthy people across ages. Turning to the study itself: For every two T cells, template switching captured about one barcoded beta molecule.

Whole-study findings and limits: Naive T cell percentage strongly correlated with TCR beta diversity. Because sorting was not performed, PBMCs prevented conclusive naive versus antigen-experienced comparison. With age, beta diversity per million T cells declined roughly linearly, significantly by 40 to 50.

There are 17 residues in the CDR3. CDR1 is SEHNR, CDR2 FQNEAQ, per germline (reference sequence). The ends were cut back, 3 bases at V and 0 bases at J, with 17 bases in the middle. A second PCR, run for about 6 to 11 cycles, used a sample-barcoded 5' primer plus a J-beta primer mix. TCRdb passed the 5' RACE reads through MiXCR, listing each CDR3 protein once. The sample includes 1.5 million to 2 million distinct CDR3 sequences, around 50% seen only once; the top ten take over 2%. As to this clonotype: No antigen is known for it.

Sample: blood. The chain is built from TRBV7-9 and TRBJ1-2; D gene uncertain. This sequence originates from a middle-aged woman in good health. In nucleotides, the CDR3 is TGTGCCAGCAGCTTTGGTCACCCCCTTGCGGCTAACTATGGCTACACCTTC. Translated, it gives CASSFGHPLAANYGYTF.